This TCR beta chain was identified in a study of shared clonotypes between healthy human individuals. Study-level information: Donors, aged 18 to 49, were a couple of women and three men.

Trimming took 4 bases from V and 6 from J, leaving 10 bases between them. The CDR3 consists of 12 residues. In germline, CDR1 is SGHTS, CDR2 YDEGEE. Positively selected for CCR7, the CD45RO-negative cells used as naive CD8 cells excluded terminally differentiated effector memory CD45RA+ cells. The method was immunoSEQ multiplex PCR; TCRdb's version includes in-frame clones alone and lacks a portion of them. The sample has approximately 2,200,000 clones; 90% to 95% are singletons. The chain employs TRBV5-8 and TRBJ1-1; D remains unclear. Material for sequencing was naive CD8+ T cells from PBMCs. The TCR was taken from a man between 18 and 35 years old in good health. Some clones in this sample may be carry-over from other donors' samples. CDR3 nucleotides: TGTGCCAGCAGCCGGCCAAGAGCTGAAGCTTTCTTT. Its protein product is CASSRPRAEAFF.